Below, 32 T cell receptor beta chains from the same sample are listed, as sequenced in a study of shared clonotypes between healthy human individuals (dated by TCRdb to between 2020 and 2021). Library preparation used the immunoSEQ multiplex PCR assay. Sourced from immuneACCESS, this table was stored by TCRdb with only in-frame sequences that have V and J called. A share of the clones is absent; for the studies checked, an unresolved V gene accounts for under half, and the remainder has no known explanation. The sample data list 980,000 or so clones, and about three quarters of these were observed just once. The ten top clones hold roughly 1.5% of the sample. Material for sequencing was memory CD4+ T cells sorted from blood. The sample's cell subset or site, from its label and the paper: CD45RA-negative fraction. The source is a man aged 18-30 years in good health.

The CDR3 nucleotides read TGTGCCAGTCGCCGGGACAGGGGCTACGAGCAGTACTTC. Encoded protein: CASRRDRGYEQYF. The rearrangement uses TRBV19 and TRBJ2-7, with TRBD1 matching over 10 bases. V trimming: 8 bases; J trimming: 3 bases; junction bases outside the gene matches: 4. The germline V gene has CDR1 LNHDA and CDR2 SQIVND (reference sequence). This CDR3 is built from 13 residues.

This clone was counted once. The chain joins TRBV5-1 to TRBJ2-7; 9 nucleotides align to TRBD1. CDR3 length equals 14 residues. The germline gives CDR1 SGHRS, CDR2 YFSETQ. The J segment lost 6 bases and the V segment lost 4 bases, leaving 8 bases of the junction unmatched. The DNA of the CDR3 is TGCGCCAGCAGCCCCGCCGGGACAGGGATCGAGCAGTACTTC. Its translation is CASSPAGTGIEQYF.

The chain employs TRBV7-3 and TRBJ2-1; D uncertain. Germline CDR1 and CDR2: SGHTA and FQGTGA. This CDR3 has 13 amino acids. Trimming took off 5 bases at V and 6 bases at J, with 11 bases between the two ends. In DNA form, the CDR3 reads TGTGCCAGCAGCACTGGAGTTAGCAATGAGCAGTTCTTC. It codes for CASSTGVSNEQFF.

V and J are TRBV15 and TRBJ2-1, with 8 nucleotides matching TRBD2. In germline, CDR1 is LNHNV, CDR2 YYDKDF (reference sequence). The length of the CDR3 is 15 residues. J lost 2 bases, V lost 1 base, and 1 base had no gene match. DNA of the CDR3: TGTGCCACCAGCAGAGTAGCGGGAACCTACAATGAGCAGTTCTTC. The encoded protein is CATSRVAGTYNEQFF.

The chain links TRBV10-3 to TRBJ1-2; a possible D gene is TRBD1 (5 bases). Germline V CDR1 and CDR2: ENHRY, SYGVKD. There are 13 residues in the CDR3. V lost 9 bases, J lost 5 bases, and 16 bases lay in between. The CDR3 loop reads CAINPGTEYGYTF. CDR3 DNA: TGTGCCATTAACCCCGGGACGGAGTATGGCTACACCTTC.

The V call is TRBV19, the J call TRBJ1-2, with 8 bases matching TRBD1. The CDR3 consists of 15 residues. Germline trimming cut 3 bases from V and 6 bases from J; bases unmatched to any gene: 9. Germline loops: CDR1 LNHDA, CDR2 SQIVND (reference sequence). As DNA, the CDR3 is TGTGCCAGTAGTATCCCCCGACAGGGGAAGAATGGCTACACCTTC. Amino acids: CASSIPRQGKNGYTF.

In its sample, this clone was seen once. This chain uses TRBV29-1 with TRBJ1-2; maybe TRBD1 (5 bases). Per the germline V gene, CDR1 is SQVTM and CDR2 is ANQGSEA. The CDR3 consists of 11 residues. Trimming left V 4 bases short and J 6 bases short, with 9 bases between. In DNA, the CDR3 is TGCAGCGTTGGGGGGTCGGATGGCTACACCTTC. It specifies CSVGGSDGYTF.

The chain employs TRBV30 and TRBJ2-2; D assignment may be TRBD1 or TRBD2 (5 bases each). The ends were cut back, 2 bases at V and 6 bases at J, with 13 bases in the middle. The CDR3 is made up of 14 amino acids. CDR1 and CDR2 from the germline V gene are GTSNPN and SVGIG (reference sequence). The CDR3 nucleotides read TGTGCCTGGAGTTATCGGGGCATTGCCGGGGAGCTGTTTTTT. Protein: CAWSYRGIAGELFF.

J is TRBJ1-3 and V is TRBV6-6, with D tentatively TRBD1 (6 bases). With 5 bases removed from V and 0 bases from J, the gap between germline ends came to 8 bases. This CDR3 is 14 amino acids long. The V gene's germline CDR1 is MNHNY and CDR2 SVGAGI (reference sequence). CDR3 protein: CASSGGSSGNTIYF. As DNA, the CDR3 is TGTGCCAGCAGTGGGGGCTCCTCTGGAAACACCATATATTTT.

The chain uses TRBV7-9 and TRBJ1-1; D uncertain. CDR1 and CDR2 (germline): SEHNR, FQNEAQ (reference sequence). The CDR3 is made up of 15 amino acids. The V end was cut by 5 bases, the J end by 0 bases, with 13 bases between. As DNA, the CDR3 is TGTGCCAGCAGCCGACGGACGGATATGAACACTGAAGCTTTCTTT. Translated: CASSRRTDMNTEAFF.

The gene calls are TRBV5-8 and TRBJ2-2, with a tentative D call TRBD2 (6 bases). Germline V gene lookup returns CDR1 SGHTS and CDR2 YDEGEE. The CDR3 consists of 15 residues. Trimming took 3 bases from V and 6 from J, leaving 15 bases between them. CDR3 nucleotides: TGTGCCAGCAGCTCCGGGACTCTTAAGGCCGGGGAGCTGTTTTTT. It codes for CASSSGTLKAGELFF.

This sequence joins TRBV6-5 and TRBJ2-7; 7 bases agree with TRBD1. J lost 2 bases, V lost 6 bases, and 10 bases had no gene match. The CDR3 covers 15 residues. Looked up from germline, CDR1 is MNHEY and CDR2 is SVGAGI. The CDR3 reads CASRQTLGGTYEQYF. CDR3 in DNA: TGTGCCAGCAGGCAGACCTTAGGGGGCACCTACGAGCAGTACTTC.

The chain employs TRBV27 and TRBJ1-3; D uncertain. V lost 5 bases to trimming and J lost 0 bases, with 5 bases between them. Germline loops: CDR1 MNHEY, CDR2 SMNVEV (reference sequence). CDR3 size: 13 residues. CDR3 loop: CASSRVSGNTIYF. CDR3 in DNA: TGTGCCAGCAGTAGAGTCTCTGGAAACACCATATATTTT.

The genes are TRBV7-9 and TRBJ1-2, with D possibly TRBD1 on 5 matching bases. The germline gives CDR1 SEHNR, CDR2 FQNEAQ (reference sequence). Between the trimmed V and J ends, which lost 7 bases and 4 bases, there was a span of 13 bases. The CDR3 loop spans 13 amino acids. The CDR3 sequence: CASKADSSYGYTF. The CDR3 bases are TGTGCCAGCAAAGCCGACAGTTCCTATGGCTACACCTTC.

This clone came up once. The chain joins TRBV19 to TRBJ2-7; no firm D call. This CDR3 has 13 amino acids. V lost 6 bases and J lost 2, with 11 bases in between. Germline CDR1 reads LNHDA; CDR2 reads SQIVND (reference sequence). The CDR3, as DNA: TGTGCCAGTAGCCCCACGGGCCCCTACGAGCAGTACTTC. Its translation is CASSPTGPYEQYF.

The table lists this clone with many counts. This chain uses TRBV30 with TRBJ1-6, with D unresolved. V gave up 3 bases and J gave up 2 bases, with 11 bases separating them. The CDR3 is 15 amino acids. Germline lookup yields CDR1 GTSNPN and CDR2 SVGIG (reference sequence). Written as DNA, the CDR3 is TGTGCCTGGAGGGCTTCCGGGACCTATAATTCACCCCTCCACTTT. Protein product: CAWRASGTYNSPLHF.

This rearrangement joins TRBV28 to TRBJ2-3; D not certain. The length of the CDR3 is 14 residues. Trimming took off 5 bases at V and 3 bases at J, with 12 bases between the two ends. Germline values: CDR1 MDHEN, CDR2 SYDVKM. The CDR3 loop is CASSGPQNTDTQYF. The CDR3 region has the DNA TGTGCCAGCAGTGGTCCACAGAATACAGATACGCAGTATTTT.

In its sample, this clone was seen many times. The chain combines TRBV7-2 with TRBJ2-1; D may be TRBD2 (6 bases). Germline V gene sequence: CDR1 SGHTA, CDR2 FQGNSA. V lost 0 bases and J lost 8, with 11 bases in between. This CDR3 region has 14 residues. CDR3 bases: TGTGCCAGCAGCTTAGCCGGGAGTAAAGATGAGCAGTTCTTC. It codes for CASSLAGSKDEQFF.

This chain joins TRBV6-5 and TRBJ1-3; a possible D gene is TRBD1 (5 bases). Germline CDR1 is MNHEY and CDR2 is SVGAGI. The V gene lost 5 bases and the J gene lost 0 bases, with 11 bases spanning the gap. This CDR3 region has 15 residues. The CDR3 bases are TGTGCCAGCAGTCCGATGACAGTCTCTGGAAACACCATATATTTT. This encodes CASSPMTVSGNTIYF.

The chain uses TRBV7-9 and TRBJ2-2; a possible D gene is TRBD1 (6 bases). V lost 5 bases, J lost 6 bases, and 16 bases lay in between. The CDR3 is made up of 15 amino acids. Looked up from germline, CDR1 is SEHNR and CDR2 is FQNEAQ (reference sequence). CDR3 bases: TGTGCCAGCAGCCCCCAACAGGGTTGGGCCGGGGAGCTGTTTTTT. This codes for CASSPQQGWAGELFF.

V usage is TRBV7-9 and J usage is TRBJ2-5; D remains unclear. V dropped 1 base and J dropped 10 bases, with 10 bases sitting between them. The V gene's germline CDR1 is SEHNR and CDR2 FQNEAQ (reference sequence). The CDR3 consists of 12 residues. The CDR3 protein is CASSLEAVIQYF. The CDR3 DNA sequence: TGTGCCAGCAGCTTAGAAGCAGTCATCCAGTACTTC.

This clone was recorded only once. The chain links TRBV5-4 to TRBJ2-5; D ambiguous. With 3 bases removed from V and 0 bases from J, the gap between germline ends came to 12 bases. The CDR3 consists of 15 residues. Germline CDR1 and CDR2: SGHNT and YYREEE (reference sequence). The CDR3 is CASSSTGWYQETQYF. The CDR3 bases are TGTGCCAGCAGCTCTACCGGGTGGTACCAAGAGACCCAGTACTTC. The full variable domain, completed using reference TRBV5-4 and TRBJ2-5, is ETGVTQSPTHLIKTRGQQVTLRCSSQSGHNTVSWYQQALGQGPQFIFQYYREEENGRGNFPPRFSGLQFPNYSSELNVNALELDDSALYLCASSSTGWYQETQYFGPGTRLLVL.

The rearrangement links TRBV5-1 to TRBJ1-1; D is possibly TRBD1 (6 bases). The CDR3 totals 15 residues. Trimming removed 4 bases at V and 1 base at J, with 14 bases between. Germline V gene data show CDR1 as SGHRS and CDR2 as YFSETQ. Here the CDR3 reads CASSALDRTNTEAFF. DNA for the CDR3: TGCGCCAGCAGCGCCCTAGACAGGACGAACACTGAAGCTTTCTTT. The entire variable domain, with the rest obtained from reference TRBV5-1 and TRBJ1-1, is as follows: KAGVTQTPRYLIKTRGQQVTLSCSPISGHRSVSWYQQTPGQGLQFLFEYFSETQRNKGNFPGRFSGRQFSNSRSEMNVSTLELGDSALYLCASSALDRTNTEAFFGQGTRLTVV.

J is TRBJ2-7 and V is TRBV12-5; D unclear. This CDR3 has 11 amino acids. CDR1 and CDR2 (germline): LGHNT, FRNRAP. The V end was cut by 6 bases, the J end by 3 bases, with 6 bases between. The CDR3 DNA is TGTGCTAGTGGCCAACGCTACGAGCAGTACTTC. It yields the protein CASGQRYEQYF.

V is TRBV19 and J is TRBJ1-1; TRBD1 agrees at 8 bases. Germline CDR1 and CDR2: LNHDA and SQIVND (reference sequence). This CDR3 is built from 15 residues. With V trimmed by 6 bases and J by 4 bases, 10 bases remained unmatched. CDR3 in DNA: TGTGCCAGTAGCCGGGGTCAGGGGGCTGGCACTGAAGCTTTCTTT. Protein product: CASSRGQGAGTEAFF.

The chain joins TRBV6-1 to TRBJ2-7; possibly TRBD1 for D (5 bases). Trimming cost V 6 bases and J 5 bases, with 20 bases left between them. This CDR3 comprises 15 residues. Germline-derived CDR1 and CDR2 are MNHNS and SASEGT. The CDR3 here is CASSPIPLLQDEQYF. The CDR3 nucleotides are TGTGCCAGCAGCCCCATCCCTCTTTTACAGGACGAGCAGTACTTC.

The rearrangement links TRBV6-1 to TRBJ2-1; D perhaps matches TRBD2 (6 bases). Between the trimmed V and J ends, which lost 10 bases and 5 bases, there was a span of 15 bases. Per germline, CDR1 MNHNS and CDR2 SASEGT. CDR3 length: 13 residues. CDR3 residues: CATTGLINNEQFF. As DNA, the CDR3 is TGTGCCACCACGGGACTGATAAACAATGAGCAGTTCTTC.

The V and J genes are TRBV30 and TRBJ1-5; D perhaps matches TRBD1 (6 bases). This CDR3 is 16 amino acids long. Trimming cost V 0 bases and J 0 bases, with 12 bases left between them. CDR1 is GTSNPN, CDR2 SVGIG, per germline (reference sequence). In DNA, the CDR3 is TGTGCCTGGAGTGTTGGGACACATTATAGCAATCAGCCCCAGCATTTT. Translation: CAWSVGTHYSNQPQHF.

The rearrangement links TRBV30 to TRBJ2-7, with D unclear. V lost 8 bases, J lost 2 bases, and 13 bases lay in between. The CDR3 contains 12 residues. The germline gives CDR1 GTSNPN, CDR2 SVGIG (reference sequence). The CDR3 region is CASRLLTYEQYF. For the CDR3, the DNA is TGTGCCAGTAGACTGTTGACCTACGAGCAGTACTTC.

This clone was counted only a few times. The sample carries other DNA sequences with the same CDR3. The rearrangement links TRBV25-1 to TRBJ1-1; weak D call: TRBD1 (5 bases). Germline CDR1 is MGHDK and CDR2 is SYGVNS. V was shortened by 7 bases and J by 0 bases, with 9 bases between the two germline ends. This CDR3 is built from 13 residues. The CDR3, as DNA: TGTGCCAGCACAGGGCGTATGAACACTGAAGCTTTCTTT. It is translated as CASTGRMNTEAFF.

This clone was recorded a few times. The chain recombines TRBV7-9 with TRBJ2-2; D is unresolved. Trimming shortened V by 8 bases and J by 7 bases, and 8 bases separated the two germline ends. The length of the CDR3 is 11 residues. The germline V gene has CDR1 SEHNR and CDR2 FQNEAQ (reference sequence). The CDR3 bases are TGTGCCAGCCAGCGCCTCGGGGAGCTGTTTTTT. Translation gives CASQRLGELFF.

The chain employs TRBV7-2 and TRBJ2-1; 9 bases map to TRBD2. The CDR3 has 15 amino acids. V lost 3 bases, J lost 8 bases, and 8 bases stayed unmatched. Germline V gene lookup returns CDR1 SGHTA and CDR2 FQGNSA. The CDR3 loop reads CASSFSGGGWDEQFF. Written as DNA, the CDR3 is TGTGCCAGCAGCTTTAGCGGGGGCGGCTGGGATGAGCAGTTCTTC.